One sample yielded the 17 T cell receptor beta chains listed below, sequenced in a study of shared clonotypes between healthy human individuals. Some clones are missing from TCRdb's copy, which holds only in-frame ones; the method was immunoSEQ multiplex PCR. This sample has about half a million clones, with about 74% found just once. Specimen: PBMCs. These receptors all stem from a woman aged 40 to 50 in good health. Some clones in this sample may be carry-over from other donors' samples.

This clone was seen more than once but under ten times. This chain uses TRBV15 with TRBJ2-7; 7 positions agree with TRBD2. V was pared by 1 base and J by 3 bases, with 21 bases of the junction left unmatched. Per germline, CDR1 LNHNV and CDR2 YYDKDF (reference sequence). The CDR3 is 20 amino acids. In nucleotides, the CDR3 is TGTGCCACCAGCAGAGGTGTGAGGGTGTTAGCGGCCGGGGGGAACTACGAGCAGTACTTC. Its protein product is CATSRGVRVLAAGGNYEQYF.

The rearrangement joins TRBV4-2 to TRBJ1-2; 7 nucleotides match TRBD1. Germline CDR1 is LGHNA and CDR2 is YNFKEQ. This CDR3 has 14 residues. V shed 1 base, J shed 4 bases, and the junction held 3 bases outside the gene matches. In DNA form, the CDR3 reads TGTGCCAGCAGCCAAGGGGGGGACAGCTATGGCTACACCTTC. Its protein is CASSQGGDSYGYTF.

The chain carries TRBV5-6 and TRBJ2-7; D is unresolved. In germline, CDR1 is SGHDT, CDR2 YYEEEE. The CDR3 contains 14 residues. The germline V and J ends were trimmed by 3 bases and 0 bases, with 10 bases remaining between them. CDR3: CASSWAFDSYEQYF. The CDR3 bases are TGTGCCAGCAGCTGGGCATTCGACTCCTACGAGCAGTACTTC.

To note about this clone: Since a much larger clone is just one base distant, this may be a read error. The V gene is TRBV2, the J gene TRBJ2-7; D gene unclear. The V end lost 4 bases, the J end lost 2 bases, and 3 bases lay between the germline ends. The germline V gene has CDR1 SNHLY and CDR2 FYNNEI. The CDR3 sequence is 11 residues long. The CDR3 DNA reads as TGTGCCAGCAGTGTAACCTACGAGCAGTACTTC. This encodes CASSVTYEQYF.

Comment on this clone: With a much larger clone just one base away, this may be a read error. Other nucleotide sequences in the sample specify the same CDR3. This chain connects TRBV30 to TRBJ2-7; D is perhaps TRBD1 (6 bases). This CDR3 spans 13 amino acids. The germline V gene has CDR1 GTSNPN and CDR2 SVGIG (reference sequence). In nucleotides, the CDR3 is TGTGCTTGGAGTTGGGGGCCCCGGGACGAGCAGTACTTC. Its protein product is CAWSWGPRDEQYF.

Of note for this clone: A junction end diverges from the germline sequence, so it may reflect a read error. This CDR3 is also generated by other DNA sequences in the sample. As DNA, the CDR3 is TGCGCCAGCAGCACGGGACAGCCAGACACTGAGGCTTTCTTT. It translates to CASSTGQPDTEAFF. This rearrangement joins TRBV5-1 to TRBJ1-1; 7 bases align to TRBD1. Germline CDR1 and CDR2: SGHRS and YFSETQ. CDR3 length: 14 amino acids.

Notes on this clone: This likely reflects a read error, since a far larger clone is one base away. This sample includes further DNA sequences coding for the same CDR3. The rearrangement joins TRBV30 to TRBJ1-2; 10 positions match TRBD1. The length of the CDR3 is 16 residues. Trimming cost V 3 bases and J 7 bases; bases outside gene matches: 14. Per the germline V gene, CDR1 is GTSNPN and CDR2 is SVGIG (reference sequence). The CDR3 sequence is CAWSVFETGGESGYTF. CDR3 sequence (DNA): TGTGCCTGGAGCGTATTTGAGACAGGGGGCGAAAGTGGCTACACCTTC.

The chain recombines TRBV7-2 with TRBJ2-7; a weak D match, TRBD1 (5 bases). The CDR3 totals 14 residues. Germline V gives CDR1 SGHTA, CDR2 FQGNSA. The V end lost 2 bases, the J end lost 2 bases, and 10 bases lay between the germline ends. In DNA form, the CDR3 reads TGTGCCAGCAGCTTAAGTCAGGGCGCCTACGAGCAGTACTTC. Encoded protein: CASSLSQGAYEQYF. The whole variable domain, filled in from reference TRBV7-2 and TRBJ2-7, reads GAGVSQSPSNKVTEKGKDVELRCDPISGHTALYWYRQSLGQGLEFLIYFQGNSAPDKSGLPSDRFSAERTGGSVSTLTIQRTQQEDSAVYLCASSLSQGAYEQYFGPGTRLTVT.

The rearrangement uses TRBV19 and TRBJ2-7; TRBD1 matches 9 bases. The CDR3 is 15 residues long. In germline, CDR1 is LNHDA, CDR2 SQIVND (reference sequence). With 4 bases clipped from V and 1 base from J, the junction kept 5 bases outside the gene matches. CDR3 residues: CASSRGTGTSYEQYF. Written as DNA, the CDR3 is TGTGCCAGTAGTAGGGGGACAGGGACATCCTACGAGCAGTACTTC.

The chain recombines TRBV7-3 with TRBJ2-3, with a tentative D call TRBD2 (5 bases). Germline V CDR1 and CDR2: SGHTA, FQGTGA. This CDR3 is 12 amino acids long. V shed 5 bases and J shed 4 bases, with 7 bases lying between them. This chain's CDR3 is CASSRAADTQYF. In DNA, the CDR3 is TGTGCCAGCAGCAGAGCGGCAGATACGCAGTATTTT.

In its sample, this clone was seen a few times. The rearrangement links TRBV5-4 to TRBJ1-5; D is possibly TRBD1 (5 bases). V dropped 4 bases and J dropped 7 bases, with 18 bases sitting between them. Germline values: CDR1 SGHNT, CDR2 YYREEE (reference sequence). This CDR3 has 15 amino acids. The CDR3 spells CASSLDRTLGQPQHF. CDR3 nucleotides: TGTGCCAGCAGCCTCGACAGAACCCTGGGGCAGCCCCAGCATTTT.

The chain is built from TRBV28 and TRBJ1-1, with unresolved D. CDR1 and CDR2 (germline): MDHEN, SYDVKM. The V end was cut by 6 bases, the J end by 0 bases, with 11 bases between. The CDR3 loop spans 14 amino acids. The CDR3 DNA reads TGTGCCAGCAGAGAAAACGGGATGAACACTGAAGCTTTCTTT. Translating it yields CASRENGMNTEAFF.

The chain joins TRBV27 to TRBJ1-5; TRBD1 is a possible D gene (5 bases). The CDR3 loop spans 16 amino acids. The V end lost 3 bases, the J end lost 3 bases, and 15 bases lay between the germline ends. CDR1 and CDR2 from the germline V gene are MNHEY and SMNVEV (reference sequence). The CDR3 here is CASSLQGTAINQPQHF. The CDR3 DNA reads TGTGCCAGCAGTTTGCAAGGGACGGCTATCAATCAGCCCCAGCATTTT.

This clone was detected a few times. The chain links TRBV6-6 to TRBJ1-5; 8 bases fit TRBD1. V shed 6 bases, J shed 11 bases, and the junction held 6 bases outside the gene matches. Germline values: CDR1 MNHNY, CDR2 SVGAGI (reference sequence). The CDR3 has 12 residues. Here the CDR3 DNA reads TGTGCCAGCAGCCTGGGACAGGCGGCCCAGCATTTT. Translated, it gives CASSLGQAAQHF.

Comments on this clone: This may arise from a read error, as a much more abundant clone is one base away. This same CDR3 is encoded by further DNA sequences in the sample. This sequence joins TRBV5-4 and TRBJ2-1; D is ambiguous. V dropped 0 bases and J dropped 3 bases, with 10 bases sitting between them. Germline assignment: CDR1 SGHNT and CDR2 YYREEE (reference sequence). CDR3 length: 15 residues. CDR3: CASSLGGNYYNEQFF. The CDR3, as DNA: TGTGCCAGCAGCTTGGGCGGAAACTACTACAATGAGCAGTTCTTC.

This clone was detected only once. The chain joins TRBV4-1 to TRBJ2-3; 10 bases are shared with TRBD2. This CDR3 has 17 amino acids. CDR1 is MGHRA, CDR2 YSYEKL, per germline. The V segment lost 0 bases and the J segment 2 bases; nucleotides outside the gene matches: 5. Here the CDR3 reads CASSQERTSGATDTQYF. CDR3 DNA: TGCGCCAGCAGCCAAGAAAGGACTAGCGGTGCCACAGATACGCAGTATTTT.

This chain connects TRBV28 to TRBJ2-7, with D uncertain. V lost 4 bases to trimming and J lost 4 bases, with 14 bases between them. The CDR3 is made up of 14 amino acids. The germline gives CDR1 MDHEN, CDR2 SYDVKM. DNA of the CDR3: TGTGCCAGCAGTTCTCAGGACGGTATTTACGAGCAGTACTTC. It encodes CASSSQDGIYEQYF.